A selection of T cell receptor beta chains follows, all from one sample in a study of blood T cells in healthy people across ages. MiXCR was run by TCRdb on the 5' RACE reads, yielding one entry per CDR3 protein. Here the sample spans some 1.4 million distinct CDR3 sequences, around two fifths being singletons. The specimen was blood. All receptors come from a young woman in good health. Each CDR3 is given with its conserved first and last residue. Each record gives: V gene, D gene, J gene, clone size, CDR3 length, CDR3 protein, CDR3 DNA. D genes are given only for firm matches. Only part of the rows carry a size: once, few, many, or a class if the clone is expanded.

>TRBV6-5|NA|TRBJ2-1|NA|14
CASSYSTDFHEQFF
TGTGCCAGCAGTTACTCGACGGACTTTCATGAGCAGTTCTTC
>TRBV3-1|NA|TRBJ2-2|NA|14
CASSQWDSTGELFF
TGTGCCAGCAGCCAGTGGGACTCCACCGGGGAGCTGTTTTTT
>TRBV21-1|NA|TRBJ1-4|few|14
CASKTGGVREKLFF
TGTGCCAGCAAAACAGGGGGTGTTAGGGAAAAACTGTTTTTT
>TRBV20-1|NA|TRBJ2-7|few|14
CSARSGLTSYEQYF
TGCAGTGCTAGATCCGGGTTGACATCCTACGAGCAGTACTTC
>TRBV24-1|NA|TRBJ2-3|few|12
CATSDFLDTQYF
TGTGCCACCAGTGATTTCCTAGATACGCAGTATTTT
>TRBV7-9|NA|TRBJ1-1|NA|16
CASSSSGEGLNTEAFF
TGTGCCAGCAGCTCCTCCGGGGAGGGTTTGAACACTGAAGCTTTCTTT
>TRBV11-2|NA|TRBJ1-1|few|14
CASSPQQGPPEAFF
TGTGCCAGCAGCCCGCAACAGGGCCCGCCTGAAGCTTTCTTT
>TRBV6-1|NA|TRBJ1-5|NA|16
CASSALGVGMGQPQHF
TGTGCCAGCAGTGCCCTAGGGGTGGGTATGGGTCAGCCCCAGCATTTT
>TRBV29-1|TRBD1|TRBJ2-1|NA|12
CSVAGGGNEQFF
TGCAGCGTTGCAGGGGGCGGCAATGAGCAGTTCTTC
>TRBV20-1|NA|TRBJ1-1|NA|13
CTTGGRANTEAFF
TGCACAACTGGGGGGAGGGCGAACACTGAAGCTTTCTTT
>TRBV7-6|NA|TRBJ1-2|once|19
CTSSSRTWAGVATNYGNTF
TGTACCAGCAGCTCCCGGACCTGGGCAGGGGTAGCCACTAACTATGGCAACACCTTC
>TRBV20-1|NA|TRBJ1-1|many|13
CSARELRNGRAFF
TGCAGTGCTAGAGAATTGAGGAATGGGAGGGCTTTCTTT
>TRBV20-1|TRBD2|TRBJ2-7|NA|18
CSARDLRGVSGAYNEQYF
TGCAGTGCTAGAGATCTCCGAGGAGTTAGCGGGGCTTACAATGAGCAGTACTTC
>TRBV14|NA|TRBJ1-5|NA|14
CASSRRRGNQPQHF
TGTGCCAGCAGCCGACGGCGGGGCAATCAGCCCCAGCATTTT
>TRBV9|NA|TRBJ1-2|NA|16
CASSGQRPSYNYGYTF
TGTGCCAGCAGCGGACAGAGACCTAGCTACAACTATGGCTACACCTTC
>TRBV20-1|NA|TRBJ1-4|NA|13
CSARCYESQKLFF
TGCAGTGCTAGATGTTACGAGAGCCAAAAACTGTTTTTT
>TRBV7-2|TRBD1|TRBJ1-2|NA|13
CASNSGTGVGYTF
TGTGCCAGCAACTCCGGGACAGGGGTCGGCTACACCTTC
>TRBV27|NA|TRBJ2-1|NA|12
CASSSRVNEQFF
TGTGCCAGCAGTTCACGAGTCAATGAGCAGTTCTTC
>TRBV3-1|TRBD1|TRBJ1-1|NA|17
CASSQVTGGRGNTEAFF
TGTGCCAGCAGCCAAGTTACAGGGGGTCGGGGTAACACTGAAGCTTTCTTT
>TRBV7-2|NA|TRBJ1-1|few|14
CASSGFRGNTEAFF
TGTGCCAGCAGCGGATTCCGGGGGAACACTGAAGCTTTCTTT
>TRBV24-1|TRBD2|TRBJ2-3|NA|16
CATSVLAGDRTDTQYF
TGTGCCACCAGTGTTCTAGCGGGGGATCGCACAGATACGCAGTATTTT
>TRBV20-1|NA|TRBJ2-3|few|12
CSANGGPNTQYF
TGCAGTGCCAATGGTGGGCCAAATACGCAGTATTTT
>TRBV13|TRBD2|TRBJ2-3|many|16
CASSLGSSGNTDTQYF
TGTGCCAGCAGCTTAGGTTCTAGCGGAAACACAGATACGCAGTATTTT
>TRBV25-1|NA|TRBJ2-1|few|14
CASTEGARDNEQFF
TGTGCCAGCACCGAGGGAGCCCGCGACAATGAGCAGTTCTTC
>TRBV6-2/TRBV6-3|NA|TRBJ1-1|few|15
CASRKDSSLNTEAFF
TGTGCCAGCAGGAAAGACAGCAGCCTGAACACTGAAGCTTTCTTT
>TRBV20-1|NA|TRBJ2-3|once|15
CSPRPQEWATDTQYF
TGCAGTCCGAGGCCACAGGAGTGGGCCACAGATACGCAGTATTTT
>TRBV27|NA|TRBJ1-6|few|12
CASSLPYSPLHF
TGTGCCAGCAGTTTACCCTATTCACCCCTCCACTTT
>TRBV29-1|NA|TRBJ1-2|many|12
CSVEGGFYGYTF
TGCAGCGTAGAGGGGGGATTCTATGGCTACACCTTC
>TRBV10-3|TRBD1|TRBJ1-2|NA|16
CAISGGTGTGAYGYTF
TGTGCCATCAGTGGGGGAACCGGGACAGGGGCATATGGCTACACCTTC
>TRBV9|TRBD1|TRBJ2-3|NA|16
CVSSVGTGEDTDTQYF
TGTGTCAGCAGCGTAGGGACAGGGGAAGACACAGATACGCAGTATTTT
>TRBV3-1|NA|TRBJ2-3|NA|15
CASSQASGDTDTQYF
TGTGCCAGCAGCCAGGCCTCTGGGGACACAGATACGCAGTATTTT
>TRBV3-1|NA|TRBJ2-1|NA|15
CASSQLASVNNEQFF
TGTGCCAGCAGCCAGCTAGCGTCGGTAAACAATGAGCAGTTCTTC
>TRBV27|TRBD1|TRBJ2-1|NA|15
CASSFPGTGNNEQFF
TGTGCCAGCAGTTTCCCCGGGACAGGGAACAATGAGCAGTTCTTC
>TRBV12-5|NA|TRBJ2-3|few|15
CASGLVPDSTDTQYF
TGTGCTAGTGGTTTGGTCCCCGATAGCACAGATACGCAGTATTTT
>TRBV12-3/TRBV12-4|TRBD1|TRBJ2-3|NA|15
CASSATGPNTDVQYF
TGTGCCAGCAGCGCGACAGGGCCAAACACAGATGTGCAGTATTTT
>TRBV20-1|NA|TRBJ2-7|NA|14
CSTSPGGSIYEQYF
TGCAGTACCAGTCCAGGCGGTTCTATCTACGAGCAGTACTTC